This TCR beta chain appears in the sequencing data of a study of low-dose radiotherapy and immunotherapy resistance in tumors. Study background: The study gave Cohort 2 1 Gy per fraction every two weeks, totaling 13 Gy over 26 weeks.

Germline CDR1 and CDR2: SGDLS and YYNGEE. CDR3 length: 18 amino acids. Germline trimming cut 0 bases from V and 7 bases from J; bases unmatched to any gene: 9. TRAV- and TRBV-specific primers were used for first-strand cDNA, which covered alpha and beta chains. Amplification of TCRs used a constant-region primer and V-primer adapter for approximately 18 PCR cycles. MiXCR, applied by TCRdb to the reads, yields one record per CDR3 protein. The table lists 65,000 to 100,000 distinct CDR3 sequences, roughly 19% of them singletons. Stated time point: before trial treatment. This clonotype was seen repeatedly, ten times or more.

V gene TRBV9 combines with J gene TRBJ2-2, with 13 bases fitting TRBD2. The TCR originated in a male donor with prostate cancer. The material sequenced was PBMCs, taken before treatment. CDR3 DNA: TGTGCCAGCAGCGTAGAACTAGCGGGGGGGCAAATCGGCGGGGAGCTGTTTTTT. Residues: CASSVELAGGQIGGELFF.